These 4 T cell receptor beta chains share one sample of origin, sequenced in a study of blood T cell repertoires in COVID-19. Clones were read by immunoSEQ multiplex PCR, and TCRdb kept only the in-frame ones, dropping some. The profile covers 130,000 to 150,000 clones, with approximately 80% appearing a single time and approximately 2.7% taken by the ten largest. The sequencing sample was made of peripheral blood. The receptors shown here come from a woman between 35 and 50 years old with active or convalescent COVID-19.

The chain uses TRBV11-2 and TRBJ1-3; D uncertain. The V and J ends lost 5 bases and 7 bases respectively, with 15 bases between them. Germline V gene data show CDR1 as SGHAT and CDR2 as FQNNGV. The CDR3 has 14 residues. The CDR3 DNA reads TGTGCCAGCAGCCTACAGCGGGGTAGTAACACCATATATTTT. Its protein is CASSLQRGSNTIYF.

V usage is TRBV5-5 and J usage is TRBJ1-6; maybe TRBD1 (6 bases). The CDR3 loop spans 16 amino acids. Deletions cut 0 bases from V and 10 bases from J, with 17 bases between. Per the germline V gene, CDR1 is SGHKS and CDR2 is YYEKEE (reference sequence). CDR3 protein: CASSLVAGVIRSPLHF. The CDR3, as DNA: TGTGCCAGCAGCTTGGTAGCAGGGGTAATCAGGTCACCCCTCCACTTT. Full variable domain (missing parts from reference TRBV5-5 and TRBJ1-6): DAGVTQSPTHLIKTRGQQVTLRCSPISGHKSVSWYQQVLGQGPQFIFQYYEKEERGRGNFPDRFSARQFPNYSSELNVNALLLGDSALYLCASSLVAGVIRSPLHFGNGTRLTVT.

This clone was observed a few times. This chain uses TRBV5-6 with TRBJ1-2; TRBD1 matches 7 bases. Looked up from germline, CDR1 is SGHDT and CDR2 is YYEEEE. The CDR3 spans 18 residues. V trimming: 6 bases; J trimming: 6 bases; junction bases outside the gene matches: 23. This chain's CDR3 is CASNFPSDRDRGGDGYTF. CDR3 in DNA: TGTGCCAGCAACTTCCCTAGCGACCGGGACAGAGGAGGTGATGGCTACACCTTC.

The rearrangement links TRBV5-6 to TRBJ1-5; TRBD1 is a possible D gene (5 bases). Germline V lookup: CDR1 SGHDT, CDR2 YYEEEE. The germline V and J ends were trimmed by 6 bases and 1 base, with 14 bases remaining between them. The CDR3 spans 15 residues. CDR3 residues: CASNSGGKSNQPQHF. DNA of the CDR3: TGTGCCAGCAATTCGGGGGGAAAGAGCAATCAGCCCCAGCATTTT.